This T cell receptor beta chain was found in a study of OX40 agonist ivuxolimab in advanced cancers. The study's findings and limits: Among some nonresponders, normalized T-cell clonal expansion was also low.

Trimming removed 5 bases from V and 0 bases from J; junction bases left unmatched: 7. The CDR3 covers 16 residues. Germline values: CDR1 LNHDA, CDR2 SQIVND (reference sequence). Concerning this clone: Its antigen remains unknown.

The method was immunoSEQ multiplex PCR; TCRdb's version includes in-frame clones alone and lacks a portion of them. Among approximately 77,000 clones listed, 90% to 95% were seen once. J is TRBJ2-3 and V is TRBV19, with 8 positions matching TRBD2. This TCR came from an adult with an advanced solid tumor such as melanoma, head and neck, liver or kidney cancer. The sequencing used CD4+ or CD8+ T cells sorted from blood, collected in a trial of the OX40 agonist ivuxolimab. CDR3 loop: CASSLRTSRSTDTQYF. The CDR3, as DNA: TGTGCCAGTAGTCTCCGGACTAGCAGAAGCACAGATACGCAGTATTTT.